This T cell receptor beta chain was observed in a study of shared clonotypes between healthy human individuals. Study in general: Per donor, three plates held CD4 naive cells, three held CD4 memory, two held CD8 naive and one held CD8 memory.

TCRdb keeps only in-frame clones here, not all; method: immunoSEQ multiplex PCR. The sample consists of more than 1.2 million clones, approximately 98.5% of them appearing once. Germline CDR1 is SGHTA and CDR2 is FQGTGA. Unmatched junction bases numbered 10, after V lost 1 base and J lost 15 bases. The CDR3 spans 14 residues. The chain carries TRBV7-3 and TRBJ2-1, with 9 nucleotides matching TRBD2. This clonotype originated in a man aged 30 to 39 in good health. Sequencing was carried out using naive CD4+ T cells sorted from blood. Subset of the sample: CD45RA+ positively selected. CDR3 coding DNA: TGTGCCAGCAGCTTAAGGTCTAGCGGGACGGAAGCGTTCTTC. Translation gives CASSLRSSGTEAFF.